This TCR beta chain was obtained from a study of human T cells and chemical hapten exposure. This clonotype showed up many times. What it binds is unknown. Unique molecular identifiers were affixed to discrete cDNA molecules within the library. In the original processing: Just over 95,000 TCRs per sample was the median, with a range of about 20,000 to 690,600. Each CDR3 protein is one row after TCRdb ran MiXCR on the RACE reads. The V and J calls follow TCRdb's processing rather than the paper's. The sample lists approximately 400,000 distinct CDR3 sequences, roughly 4.6% occurring once. Time point in this sample: pre-sensitization, week 0. The treatment here: therapeutic diphenylcyclopropenone sensitization with weekly scalp DPC. Someone pulled total RNA out of unfractionated whole blood. General study points: High-frequency TCRs, those above 1 in 1000, stayed the same after DPC sensitization.

This CDR3 region has 17 residues. V lost 4 bases, J lost 1 base, and 10 bases stayed unmatched. Germline CDR1 is MNHNS and CDR2 is SASEGT. Sequencing was performed on whole blood, taken in connection with sensitization to the hapten diphenylcyclopropenone (DPC). The sequence was collected from a woman aged 50 to 65 with alopecia areata. Some clones in this sample may be carry-over from other donors' samples. V usage is TRBV6-1 and J usage is TRBJ2-3, with 8 bases matching TRBD1. The CDR3 reads CASSALDRVRGTDTQYF. For the CDR3, the DNA is TGTGCCAGCAGTGCATTGGACAGGGTAAGAGGCACAGATACGCAGTATTTT.